One and the same sample provided the 17 T cell receptor beta chains below, sequenced in a study of vaccination and CD4 T cells after COVID-19. Oncomine TCR Beta short-read sequencing was applied to DNA from cultured CD4+ T cells. TCRdb re-analysed the PCR reads in MiXCR, keeping a single row per CDR3 protein. There are about 6,800 distinct CDR3 sequences in the sample; approximately 59% occur only once, and about 25% lies in the top ten. The antigens for these receptors are not known. Treatment described: approximately nine-day PBMC culture with coronavirus spike peptide pools or control peptides (ViraFEST assay). The collection of CD4+ T cells from the unexposed donor took place before the COVID-19 pandemic (2011-2018). The specimen sequenced was CD4+ T cells from blood, cultured in vitro. Receptor source: a human donor in good health.

This chain connects TRBV6-1 to TRBJ2-7; 9 nucleotides match TRBD2. The CDR3 covers 17 residues. V was pared by 8 bases and J by 0 bases, with 14 bases of the junction left unmatched. The V gene's germline CDR1 is MNHNS and CDR2 SASEGT. The CDR3 is CASVTLAGGRASYEQYF. The CDR3 coding sequence is TGTGCCAGCGTCACCCTAGCGGGCGGGAGGGCCTCCTACGAGCAGTACTTC.

The chain couples TRBV29-1 to TRBJ1-6; 7 bases fit TRBD1. V trimming: 5 bases; J trimming: 10 bases; junction bases outside the gene matches: 8. Germline V lookup: CDR1 SQVTM, CDR2 ANQGSEA. This CDR3 region has 13 residues. The CDR3 loop is CSVQTGSESPLHF. The CDR3 region has the DNA TGCAGCGTTCAGACAGGGAGTGAATCACCCCTCCACTTT.

This clonotype was counted once. V gene TRBV10-1 combines with J gene TRBJ2-1; TRBD2 matches at 9 bases. The germline CDR1 and CDR2 sequences are WNHNN and SYGVQD (reference sequence). V dropped 4 bases and J dropped 5; count of bases not matched to a gene: 6. The CDR3 consists of 15 residues. CDR3 residues: CASSVRGRAHNEQFF. The CDR3 DNA follows: TGCGCCAGCAGTGTTCGCGGGAGGGCCCACAATGAGCAGTTCTTC.

V is TRBV12-3 or TRBV12-4 and J is TRBJ1-1; D may be TRBD1 (5 bases). The CDR3 has 14 amino acids. The V and J ends lost 6 bases and 7 bases respectively, with 18 bases between them. The chain's CDR3 is CASSPGTGNIEAFF. The CDR3 bases are TGTGCCAGCAGCCCCGGGACGGGGAATATTGAAGCTTTCTTT.

This clonotype was seen more than once but under ten times. The V and J genes are TRBV20-1 and TRBJ2-3; D gene uncertain. Germline CDR1 reads DFQATT; CDR2 reads SNEGSKA (reference sequence). Trimming left V 6 bases short and J 4 bases short, with 17 bases between. The CDR3 extends over 14 amino acids. The CDR3 protein is CSARNPAGPDTQYF. Here the CDR3 DNA reads TGCAGTGCGAGAAACCCCGCTGGCCCAGATACGCAGTATTTT.

V and J are TRBV29-1 and TRBJ1-5; D is undetermined. Looked up from germline, CDR1 is SQVTM and CDR2 is ANQGSEA. Trimming left V 4 bases short and J 0 bases short, with 7 bases between. The CDR3 totals 13 residues. CDR3 bases: TGCAGCGTTGGTTCGAATAGCAATCAGCCCCAGCATTTT. Protein: CSVGSNSNQPQHF.

This sequence joins TRBV6-1 and TRBJ2-5; 10 bases match TRBD2. V dropped 10 bases and J dropped 5; count of bases not matched to a gene: 10. The CDR3 contains 14 residues. Per the germline V gene, CDR1 is MNHNS and CDR2 is SASEGT. This CDR3 is CATSGLAQGETQYF. CDR3 bases: TGTGCCACCTCGGGACTAGCGCAGGGGGAGACCCAGTACTTC.

This clonotype has a handful of counts. This CDR3 reads CASSDRELYGYTF. In DNA form, the CDR3 reads TGTGCCAGCAGTGACAGGGAGCTCTATGGCTACACCTTC. This chain links TRBV6-1 with TRBJ1-2, with D perhaps matching TRBD1 (5 bases). Trimming stripped 3 bases from V and 4 bases from J, with 9 bases between. The CDR3 covers 13 residues. Per the germline V gene, CDR1 is MNHNS and CDR2 is SASEGT.

This clonotype was seen a handful of times. The chain links TRBV24-1 to TRBJ1-6; no reliable D call. CDR1 and CDR2 from the germline V gene are KGHDR and SFDVKD. Trimming pared 12 bases from V and 9 bases from J, leaving 8 bases between. The CDR3 is 10 amino acids. This chain's CDR3 is CASPGSPLHF. CDR3 DNA: TGTGCCTCCCCTGGTTCACCCCTCCACTTT.

The CDR3 DNA reads TGCAGTGCTAGCCTAGCGAGCCTGGTTGGGACCCAGTACTTC. It encodes CSASLASLVGTQYF. The chain links TRBV20-1 to TRBJ2-5, with D possibly TRBD2 on 6 matching bases. This CDR3 spans 14 amino acids. Germline V CDR1 and CDR2: DFQATT, SNEGSKA (reference sequence). Trimming removed 3 bases from V and 7 bases from J, with 18 bases in between.

The V and J genes are TRBV12-3 or TRBV12-4 and TRBJ2-7, with D possibly called TRBD1 or TRBD2 (5 bases each). CDR3 size: 16 residues. Trimming shortened V by 6 bases and J by 2 bases, and 20 bases separated the two germline ends. CDR3 nucleotide sequence: TGTGCCAGCAGGCTCGTCCGGGGCCTCCTTACCTACGAGCAGTACTTC. It encodes CASRLVRGLLTYEQYF.

The chain has TRBV20-1 and TRBJ2-3, with TRBD2 identical over 8 bases. With 4 bases clipped from V and 5 bases from J, the junction kept 17 bases outside the gene matches. There are 17 residues in the CDR3. Germline V gene lookup returns CDR1 DFQATT and CDR2 SNEGSKA (reference sequence). The CDR3 here is CSATPGVAGGMVDTQYF. The CDR3 coding sequence is TGCAGTGCTACGCCGGGGGTCGCGGGGGGCATGGTAGATACGCAGTATTTT.

This rearrangement joins TRBV7-2 to TRBJ1-2; no definite D call. The V gene lost 2 bases and the J gene lost 0 bases, with 7 bases spanning the gap. This CDR3 has 14 residues. Per the germline V gene, CDR1 is SGHTA and CDR2 is FQGNSA. CDR3 DNA: TGTGCCAGCAGCTTACCAGGAACTAACTATGGCTACACCTTC. Amino acids: CASSLPGTNYGYTF.

This clonotype was counted only a few times. This chain connects TRBV19 to TRBJ2-7, with 9 bases fitting TRBD1. The CDR3 spans 14 residues. The V segment lost 5 bases and the J segment 5 bases; nucleotides outside the gene matches: 7. The germline V gene has CDR1 LNHDA and CDR2 SQIVND (reference sequence). CDR3 nucleotides: TGTGCCAGTAGTTCGGGACAGGGAGGCCACGAGCAGTACTTC. Its protein product is CASSSGQGGHEQYF.

The gene calls are TRBV19 and TRBJ2-6; 7 bases fit TRBD1. Trimming removed 2 bases from V and 2 bases from J; junction bases left unmatched: 3. This CDR3 spans 16 amino acids. Per germline, CDR1 LNHDA and CDR2 SQIVND (reference sequence). CDR3 amino acids: CASSIRRGTGANVLTF. CDR3 bases: TGTGCCAGTAGTATACGCAGGGGGACTGGGGCCAACGTCCTGACTTTC.

In its sample, this clonotype was seen a few times. The V gene is TRBV6-1, the J gene TRBJ1-1; 8 nucleotides line up with TRBD1. The trim removed 10 bases at V and 4 bases at J, leaving 8 bases unmatched. The CDR3 sequence is 13 residues long. In germline, CDR1 is MNHNS, CDR2 SASEGT. CDR3 bases: TGTGCCACCTCGAACAGGGGGGCCACTGAAGCTTTCTTT. Protein product: CATSNRGATEAFF.

The chain employs TRBV5-1 and TRBJ1-1; D is unclear. This CDR3 contains 13 residues. The germline V gene has CDR1 SGHRS and CDR2 YFSETQ. Trimming pared 2 bases from V and 4 bases from J, leaving 9 bases between. The CDR3, as DNA: TGCGCCAGCAGCTTCATTCTTACCACTGAAGCTTTCTTT. The encoded protein is CASSFILTTEAFF. Together with reference TRBV5-1 and TRBJ1-1, the CDR3 gives the full variable domain: KAGVTQTPRYLIKTRGQQVTLSCSPISGHRSVSWYQQTPGQGLQFLFEYFSETQRNKGNFPGRFSGRQFSNSRSEMNVSTLELGDSALYLCASSFILTTEAFFGQGTRLTVV.